Below are 20 T cell receptor beta chains sequenced from a single sample in a study of response to subunit inactivated influenza vaccine. TCRdb itself ran the RT-PCR reads through MiXCR, one entry per CDR3 protein. The sample comprises under 550,000 distinct CDR3 sequences, approximately 7.8% of which are singletons, and about an eighth rests with the top ten. The sequences come from PBMCs from blood, collected about 23 months after vaccination. All receptors derive from a man between 50 and 75 years old who received an inactivated influenza vaccine.

This clonotype was counted ten times or more. V usage is TRBV20-1 and J usage is TRBJ2-1, with 10 positions matching TRBD2. Trimming cost V 4 bases and J 7 bases; bases outside gene matches: 7. The CDR3 has 14 residues. Germline V gives CDR1 DFQATT, CDR2 SNEGSKA (reference sequence). For the CDR3, the DNA is TGCAGTGCTACTAGCGGGAGATTTTATAATGAGCAGTTCTTC. Amino acids: CSATSGRFYNEQFF.

This clonotype came up a few times. This chain uses TRBV7-2 with TRBJ2-1; TRBD1 matches 8 bases. The germline CDR1 and CDR2 sequences are SGHTA and FQGNSA. V lost 4 bases and J lost 10; bases outside the gene matches: 9. CDR3 length equals 14 residues. This CDR3 is CASSSRQGISEQFF. CDR3 DNA: TGTGCCAGCAGCTCCCGACAGGGGATCTCAGAGCAGTTCTTC.

V and J are TRBV11-2 and TRBJ2-3; either TRBD1 or TRBD2 may supply D (5 bases each). There are 18 residues in the CDR3. CDR1 is SGHAT and CDR2 is FQNNGV in the germline V gene. The ends were cut back, 4 bases at V and 3 bases at J, with 23 bases in the middle. This CDR3 is CASSSPGRGLLITDTQYF. In DNA, the CDR3 is TGTGCCAGCAGCTCGCCGGGGCGCGGCCTACTTATTACAGATACGCAGTATTTT.

CDR3 in DNA: TGCGCCAGCAGCCCGGACTTCTCACGAGAGACCCAGTACTTC. It codes for CASSPDFSRETQYF. The chain joins TRBV5-1 to TRBJ2-5, with D perhaps matching TRBD2 (5 bases). This CDR3 spans 14 amino acids. V was pared by 4 bases and J by 4 bases, with 14 bases between. CDR1 and CDR2 from the germline V gene are SGHRS and YFSETQ.

This clonotype has just a few counts. The gene calls are TRBV12-3 or TRBV12-4 and TRBJ2-7; D may be TRBD2 (5 bases). CDR3 length: 16 amino acids. The V end lost 6 bases, the J end lost 5 bases, and 23 bases lay between the germline ends. CDR3 region: CASSPRVLTFGDEQYF. In nucleotides, the CDR3 is TGTGCCAGCAGCCCCCGAGTCCTTACCTTCGGGGACGAGCAGTACTTC.

This clonotype showed up just a few times. J is TRBJ1-2 and V is TRBV6-1; D gene uncertain. V lost 6 bases and J lost 3, with 14 bases in between. The V gene's germline CDR1 is MNHNS and CDR2 SASEGT. The CDR3 has 14 amino acids. This CDR3 is CASSRRARDYGYTF. CDR3 DNA sequence: TGTGCCAGCAGCCGGCGGGCACGCGACTATGGCTACACCTTC.

V gene TRBV5-1 combines with J gene TRBJ2-1; 8 nucleotides agree with TRBD1. The CDR3 runs to 16 residues. The germline CDR1 and CDR2 sequences are SGHRS and YFSETQ. J lost 6 bases, V lost 0 bases, and 8 bases had no gene match. CDR3 region: CASSLAGGQVANEQFF. The CDR3, as DNA: TGCGCCAGCAGCTTGGCTGGGGGACAGGTCGCCAATGAGCAGTTCTTC.

The V and J genes are TRBV6-2 or TRBV6-3 and TRBJ2-5; TRBD2 matches 8 bases. V lost 2 bases and J lost 3; bases outside the gene matches: 5. Germline assignment: CDR1 MNHEY and CDR2 SVGEGT. CDR3 length equals 15 residues. The CDR3 coding sequence is TGTGCCAGCAGTTACGCCGGGACTAGAAAAGAGACCCAGTACTTC. It encodes CASSYAGTRKETQYF.

This clonotype was observed a few times. The V call is TRBV20-1, the J call TRBJ1-2, with 11 positions matching TRBD1. V shed 0 bases, J shed 5 bases, and the junction held 5 bases outside the gene matches. CDR3 size: 15 residues. Germline V lookup: CDR1 DFQATT, CDR2 SNEGSKA (reference sequence). CDR3 DNA sequence: TGCAGTGCTAGAGAACCGGGACAGGGGGAGTATGGCTACACCTTC. Protein product: CSAREPGQGEYGYTF.

There are many counts of this clonotype. The genes are TRBV20-1 and TRBJ1-1, with 7 nucleotides matching TRBD1. The V gene end was trimmed by 0 bases and the J gene end by 2 bases; junction bases not matched to a gene: 3. Germline V gene sequence: CDR1 DFQATT, CDR2 SNEGSKA (reference sequence). This CDR3 region has 14 residues. The CDR3 sequence is CSAREGTVNTEAFF. CDR3 in DNA: TGCAGTGCTAGAGAAGGGACAGTTAACACTGAAGCTTTCTTT.

Concerning this clonotype itself: With a much larger clone just one base away, this may be a read error. This chain joins TRBV4-2 and TRBJ1-3, with D perhaps matching TRBD1 (5 bases). The CDR3 runs to 15 residues. Germline values: CDR1 LGHNA, CDR2 YNFKEQ. V was shortened by 4 bases and J by 0 bases, with 10 bases between the two germline ends. Here the CDR3 DNA reads TGTGCCAGCAGCCGGGACGCAACCTCTGGAAACACCATATATTTT. Translated: CASSRDATSGNTIYF.

This clonotype has just a few counts. The chain links TRBV6-2 or TRBV6-3 to TRBJ2-3; 12 bases fit TRBD2. V dropped 10 bases and J dropped 9; count of bases not matched to a gene: 8. Germline-derived CDR1 and CDR2 are MNHEY and SVGEGT. The CDR3 is 13 residues long. This CDR3 reads CATRTSGKGTQYF. The CDR3, as DNA: TGTGCCACCAGGACTAGCGGGAAAGGGACGCAGTATTTT.

This clonotype was recorded many times. This sequence joins TRBV20-1 and TRBJ2-5; D remains unclear. V shed 2 bases and J shed 1 base, with 14 bases lying between them. Germline CDR1 and CDR2: DFQATT and SNEGSKA (reference sequence). This CDR3 comprises 15 residues. Written as DNA, the CDR3 is TGCAGTGCTAGACCAACTTTGGGCAGCCAAGAGACCCAGTACTTC. This sequence encodes CSARPTLGSQETQYF.

This clonotype was counted many times. The chain carries TRBV25-1 and TRBJ2-1; D is possibly TRBD2 (5 bases). Germline CDR1 is MGHDK and CDR2 is SYGVNS. The CDR3 has 12 residues. The V and J ends lost 4 bases and 6 bases respectively, with 7 bases between them. The CDR3 nucleotides read TGTGCCAGCAGTGCTGGGAGCAATGAGCAGTTCTTC. Encoded protein: CASSAGSNEQFF.

This clonotype was counted at least ten times. V is TRBV4-3 and J is TRBJ1-2; 9 nucleotides agree with TRBD1. Germline CDR1 reads LGHNA; CDR2 reads YSLEER. This CDR3 contains 17 residues. The J segment lost 2 bases and the V segment lost 0 bases, leaving 7 bases of the junction unmatched. The CDR3 loop reads CASSQDGITGGNYGYTF. Here the CDR3 DNA reads TGCGCCAGCAGCCAAGATGGGATCACAGGGGGCAACTATGGCTACACCTTC.

The gene calls are TRBV20-1 and TRBJ2-7, with TRBD2 identical over 11 bases. V trimming: 6 bases; J trimming: 6 bases; junction bases outside the gene matches: 10. CDR1 is DFQATT, CDR2 SNEGSKA, per germline (reference sequence). CDR3 size: 14 residues. The CDR3 reads CSADKTSGELEQYF. In nucleotides, the CDR3 is TGCAGTGCCGACAAGACTAGCGGGGAACTCGAGCAGTACTTC.

V usage is TRBV2 and J usage is TRBJ2-7; 11 nucleotides match TRBD1. CDR1 SNHLY and CDR2 FYNNEI come from the germline V gene. The ends lost 3 bases at V and 6 bases at J; junction bases unmatched: 25. There are 21 residues in the CDR3. The CDR3 loop is CASSEPGTGGGGDRGLFEQYF. CDR3 nucleotides: TGTGCCAGCAGTGAGCCCGGGACAGGGGGAGGAGGTGATCGCGGGTTGTTCGAGCAGTACTTC.

This clonotype was counted at least ten times. V usage is TRBV6-1 and J usage is TRBJ2-2; D perhaps matches TRBD1 (5 bases). This CDR3 contains 15 residues. The ends were cut back, 6 bases at V and 3 bases at J, with 14 bases in the middle. The germline V gene encodes CDR1 MNHNS and CDR2 SASEGT. The CDR3: CASRPDLGDTGELFF. DNA for the CDR3: TGTGCCAGCAGACCCGACTTAGGGGACACCGGGGAGCTGTTTTTT.

This clonotype was observed a few times. The rearrangement uses TRBV28 and TRBJ1-1; perhaps TRBD1 as D (5 bases). V gave up 5 bases and J gave up 1 base, with 11 bases separating them. The germline CDR1 and CDR2 sequences are MDHEN and SYDVKM. CDR3 size: 14 residues. In nucleotides, the CDR3 is TGTGCCAGCAGTCCCCTTACAGGGAACACTGAAGCTTTCTTT. Translation gives CASSPLTGNTEAFF.

This clonotype was recorded many times. The chain combines TRBV20-1 with TRBJ2-5; 9 bases line up with TRBD1. J lost 2 bases, V lost 4 bases, and 8 bases had no gene match. This CDR3 is built from 15 residues. The germline V gene has CDR1 DFQATT and CDR2 SNEGSKA (reference sequence). For the CDR3, the DNA is TGCAGTGCTAAGGACAGGGGAGGAGGTCAAGAGACCCAGTACTTC. Translated: CSAKDRGGGQETQYF.